The TCR beta chain under discussion was sequenced for a study of blood T cell repertoires in COVID-19 (TCRdb year 2020). Background on the whole study: Samples from collaborators originated in the United States, Italy and Spain and spanned both the acute and convalescent phases of COVID-19. Deeply sampled blood TCRbeta repertoires from subjects exposed to, actively infected with, or recovered from COVID-19 were included in the dataset. The repertoires were released in a freely available public database meant as a resource for research on the immune response to SARS-CoV-2. The material from the prospective study consisted of cDNA or gDNA derived from T cells, B-cell-depleted T cells, or PBMCs. Samples were obtained from the ongoing ImmuneRACE study (first 160 participants) and from some 1,300 subjects provided by 6 global collaborators. Where HLA class I and class II types were available, the types were taken from metadata supplied by the sample provider, not from assay-based typing. Nearly every sample came with metadata listing a de-identified subject ID, COVID-19 status, age in years and sex.

V is clipped by 2 bases and J by 5 bases, and the sequence between their germline boundaries is 10 bases long. The CDR3 runs 13 amino acids, cysteine and phenylalanine included. Just CDR3 DNA is preserved here, 39 bases in frame from base 1. CDR1 and CDR2 are read off the germline V gene (reference sequence) as LGHDT and YNNKEL. What the research found in general, with its limitations: How much clinical and demographic metadata was included differed by source and by participant, and the metadata was provided uncurated.

TCRbeta CDR3 regions were amplified from genomic DNA using the immunoSEQ Assay, a bias-controlled multiplex PCR. The study's own analysis went as follows. The number of nucleated cells in each sample was estimated by amplification of reference gene primers within the assay. To quantify the absolute abundance of each unique TCRbeta CDR3 rearrangement, sequence reads were collapsed and filtered. Productive Simpson clonality was computed per sample as the square root of Simpson's diversity index over productive rearrangements. TCRdb carries this immuneACCESS record with in-frame sequences only. Its versions omit some clonotypes, under half of them owing to an unresolved V gene in the studies checked, with the rest unexplained. Clone size and the V and J calls come from that table; the DNA yielded D and trimming. The sample table lists 250,000 to 400,000 clones, 70% to 90% of them with a count of one. Approximately 5.3% of the sample goes to the ten largest clones.

Comments on this clone: The antigen it binds to is not known. Base quality data are lacking; no much larger clone is found one base away.

In the prospective study, participants were roughly 18 to 100 years old, resided in fewer than 25 geographic areas of the United States, and were enrolled through a virtual design. In the prospective study, cohorts were assigned on the basis of participant-reported clinical history obtained from a screening survey and a study questionnaire. Recovered participants in ImmuneRACE Cohort 3 were defined as having two consecutive negative NP/OP PCR tests, clearance from a healthcare professional, or resolution of symptoms. In the prospective study, whole blood, serum and a nasopharyngeal or oropharyngeal swab were collected from each participant by mobile phlebotomists. Participants in the prospective study had the option to provide additional blood draws and questionnaires over a roughly 2-month period. Prospective study blood samples were shipped either frozen or at room temperature before DNA extraction.

The receptor was derived from a woman aged 25 to 39 who had recovered from COVID-19. The sample consisted of PBMCs or T cells enriched from blood (not recorded which). The chain was built from TRBV3-1 (or the pseudogene TRBV3-2) and TRBJ2-7; TRBD2 is possibly the D segment (6 matching bases). CDR3 region: CASSQTGGDEQYF. Here is the DNA: TGTGCCAGCAGCCAAACAGGAGGGGACGAGCAGTACTTC.